The rows below give T cell receptor beta chains drawn from one sample of a study of CD8 T cells in Susac syndrome. TCRdb itself ran the immunoSEQ multiplex PCR reads through MiXCR, one entry per CDR3 protein. The data hold approximately 190,000 distinct CDR3 sequences, with roughly 94% observed a single time. The sequenced sample was CD8+ T cells from PBMCs. These receptor sequences come from a human donor with Susac syndrome. Each CDR3 is given with its conserved first and last residue. The D gene is left open where the match is weak. Clone size appears in some rows only: once, few, many, or a class for an expanded clone.

clone_size	d_call	v_call	j_call	cdr3_nt	cdr3_aa
NA	NA	TRBV9	TRBJ2-5	TGTGCCAGTGAGAACGGGGAGACCCAGTACTTC	CASENGETQYF
NA	NA	TRBV7-9	TRBJ2-4	TGTGCCAGCAGCTTCAGAGAAAACATTCAGTACTTC	CASSFRENIQYF
NA	NA	TRBV4-1	TRBJ1-5	TGCGCCAGCAGCCCCCTGGGGATGCAGCGGCCCCAGCATTTT	CASSPLGMQRPQHF
NA	TRBD1	TRBV2	TRBJ1-1	TGTGCCAGCAGGAGCGGACAGGGCGAATTTCCTGAAGCTTTCTTT	CASRSGQGEFPEAFF
NA	NA	TRBV10-2	TRBJ2-5	TGCGCCAGCAGTGAGTCGCCGACAATACCGGGGGAGACCCAGTACTTC	CASSESPTIPGETQYF
NA	TRBD2	TRBV20-1	TRBJ2-1	TGCAGTGCTAGTAGCGGGGGAGGCGAGCAGTTCTTC	CSASSGGGEQFF
NA	NA	TRBV24-1	TRBJ1-2	TGTGCCACCAGTGATGGGCCGGAATCTAACTATGGCTACACCTTC	CATSDGPESNYGYTF
NA	TRBD2	TRBV9	TRBJ2-7	TGTGCCAGCAGCGAAAACCCACGAGCGGGATACGAGCAGTACTTC	CASSENPRAGYEQYF
NA	NA	TRBV9	TRBJ1-1	TGTGCCAGCAGCCCCCGGGCCAGCGCTGAAGCTTTCTTT	CASSPRASAEAFF
NA	TRBD2	TRBV9	TRBJ2-1	TGTGCCAGCAGCGACTCCCCCCTGACTAGCGGGAGAGTCGGGGAGATTGAGCAGTTCTTC	CASSDSPLTSGRVGEIEQFF
NA	TRBD1	TRBV20-1	TRBJ2-7	TGCAGTGCTAGAGATGGGGACAGTACGTACGAGCAGTACTTC	CSARDGDSTYEQYF
NA	NA	TRBV20-1	TRBJ2-3	TGCAGTGCTGGGGGGGCCCTATCAGATACGCAGTATTTT	CSAGGALSDTQYF
NA	NA	TRBV20-1	TRBJ1-5	TGCAGTGCTTCCGCCGAGGGAGGCTTGCGTCAGCCCCAGCATTTT	CSASAEGGLRQPQHF
NA	TRBD1	TRBV3-1	TRBJ1-1	TGTGCCAGCAGCCAAGGGGACAGGGCTTTCTTT	CASSQGDRAFF
NA	TRBD1	TRBV11-2	TRBJ2-1	TGTGCCAGCAGCCCCGAAACAGGGGGCAGCTACAATGAGCAGTTCTTC	CASSPETGGSYNEQFF
NA	NA	TRBV3-1	TRBJ2-2	TGTGCCAGCAGCCAAGTCCTAAGTGGCGGGGAGCTGTTTTTT	CASSQVLSGGELFF
once	NA	TRBV15	TRBJ2-5	TGTGCCACCAGCAGAGTACTCGATCTGGGGGAGACCCAGTACTTC	CATSRVLDLGETQYF
NA	TRBD2	TRBV9	TRBJ2-1	TGTGCCAGCAGCGCCGTCGGGACTAACCCCCATGAGCAGTTCTTC	CASSAVGTNPHEQFF
NA	NA	TRBV20-1	TRBJ2-5	TGCAGTGCTTCAACCCAGGGGTTAGGAGAGACCCAGTACTTC	CSASTQGLGETQYF
NA	NA	TRBV2	TRBJ2-1	TGTGCCAGGATGGGTCTTAATGAGCAGTTCTTC	CARMGLNEQFF
NA	NA	TRBV5-6	TRBJ1-2	TGTGCCAGCAGCTTGGATGACAGCTATGGCTACACCTTC	CASSLDDSYGYTF
once	NA	TRBV25-1	TRBJ1-2	TGTGCCAGCAGTGAATTAGGACTTGCTGGCTACACCTTC	CASSELGLAGYTF
NA	NA	TRBV29-1	TRBJ1-1	TGCAGCGTTGAACAGAACACTGAAGCTTTCTTT	CSVEQNTEAFF
once	NA	TRBV20-1	TRBJ1-4	TGCAGTGCTAGAGTCCCCGGTGTAGGGATTAATGAAAAACTGTTTTTT	CSARVPGVGINEKLFF
once	NA	TRBV5-1	TRBJ2-3	TGCGCCAGCAGCTCGGGTGACGATACGCAGTATTTT	CASSSGDDTQYF
NA	TRBD2	TRBV12-3/TRBV12-4	TRBJ2-1	TGTGCCAGCAGTTACGAGCGGGAGAGATACAATGAGCAGTTCTTC	CASSYERERYNEQFF
NA	NA	TRBV28	TRBJ2-7	TGTGCCAGCAGTTTATATCCCGCGGACGCCACCTACGAGCAGTACTTC	CASSLYPADATYEQYF
NA	NA	TRBV7-9	TRBJ2-2	TGTGCCAGCAGCTCGAGTAGGACAATCCGCGGGGAGCTGTTTTTT	CASSSSRTIRGELFF
few	TRBD1	TRBV9	TRBJ2-7	TGTGCCAGCAGCGTAGGTGGGACAGGAGTCTACGAGCAGTACTTC	CASSVGGTGVYEQYF
NA	TRBD1	TRBV19	TRBJ1-5	TGTGCCAGTAGTCGGGACAGATCTAGCAATCAGCCCCAGCATTTT	CASSRDRSSNQPQHF
NA	TRBD1	TRBV13	TRBJ2-7	TGTGCCAGCAGCTCAGACAGGGTTCTCTACGAGCAGTACTTC	CASSSDRVLYEQYF
NA	NA	TRBV5-4	TRBJ2-1	TGTGCCAGCAGCTTGCGGATTTCCTACAATGAGCAGTTCTTC	CASSLRISYNEQFF
NA	NA	TRBV2	TRBJ2-2	TGTGCCAGCAGTCGGGACGGAATAGACGGGGAGCTGTTTTTT	CASSRDGIDGELFF
NA	NA	TRBV30	TRBJ1-2	TGTGCCTGGAGTGTACAGAACTATGGCTACACCTTC	CAWSVQNYGYTF
NA	TRBD2	TRBV7-2	TRBJ2-7	TGTGCCAGCAGCTTCAGCGGGAGTAATTCCGAGCAGTACTTC	CASSFSGSNSEQYF
once	NA	TRBV19	TRBJ1-5	TGTGCCAGTAGTCGAGCGGGATACAGGATCCATCAGCCCCAGCATTTT	CASSRAGYRIHQPQHF
NA	NA	TRBV7-9	TRBJ2-7	TGTGCCAGCAGCTCAACCGACATGGACGAGCAGTACTTC	CASSSTDMDEQYF
NA	NA	TRBV7-9	TRBJ2-7	TGTGCCAGCAGCTTGGGTGGACACCCCTACGAGCAGTACTTC	CASSLGGHPYEQYF
NA	NA	TRBV7-9	TRBJ2-2	TGTGCCAGCAGCTTACTAGATAGTCCCGGGGAGCTGTTTTTT	CASSLLDSPGELFF
NA	TRBD1	TRBV5-8	TRBJ1-1	TGTGCCAGCGGGGACAGGGGAGGCGTTCCGGAAGCTTTCTTT	CASGDRGGVPEAFF
few	NA	TRBV29-1	TRBJ2-7	TGCAGCGTCAGCTACGAGCAGTACTTC	CSVSYEQYF
NA	TRBD2	TRBV20-1	TRBJ2-7	TGCAGTGCCGTTAGCGGGAGGGCCTCCGAGCAGTACTTC	CSAVSGRASEQYF
NA	TRBD2	TRBV20-1	TRBJ2-3	TGCAGTGCCCCGTGGGCGGGAGGGATCACAGATACGCAGTATTTT	CSAPWAGGITDTQYF
NA	TRBD1	TRBV6-5	TRBJ2-7	TGTGCCAGCAGTTACTCGCAGGGGGATATGCAGTACTTC	CASSYSQGDMQYF
NA	NA	TRBV28	TRBJ2-7	TGTGCCAGCAGACATCGCTACGAGCAGTACTTC	CASRHRYEQYF
NA	TRBD1	TRBV7-6	TRBJ2-7	TGTGCCAGCAGCTTGAGGGCTGGACAGGTGGACTACGAGCAGTACTTC	CASSLRAGQVDYEQYF
NA	TRBD2	TRBV14	TRBJ2-7	TGTGCCAGCAGCACTGTCCCTAGCGGGGGCTTCTACGAGCAGTACTTC	CASSTVPSGGFYEQYF
NA	NA	TRBV30	TRBJ2-3	TGTGCCTGGAACAGCCGATTGCAGTATTTT	CAWNSRLQYF